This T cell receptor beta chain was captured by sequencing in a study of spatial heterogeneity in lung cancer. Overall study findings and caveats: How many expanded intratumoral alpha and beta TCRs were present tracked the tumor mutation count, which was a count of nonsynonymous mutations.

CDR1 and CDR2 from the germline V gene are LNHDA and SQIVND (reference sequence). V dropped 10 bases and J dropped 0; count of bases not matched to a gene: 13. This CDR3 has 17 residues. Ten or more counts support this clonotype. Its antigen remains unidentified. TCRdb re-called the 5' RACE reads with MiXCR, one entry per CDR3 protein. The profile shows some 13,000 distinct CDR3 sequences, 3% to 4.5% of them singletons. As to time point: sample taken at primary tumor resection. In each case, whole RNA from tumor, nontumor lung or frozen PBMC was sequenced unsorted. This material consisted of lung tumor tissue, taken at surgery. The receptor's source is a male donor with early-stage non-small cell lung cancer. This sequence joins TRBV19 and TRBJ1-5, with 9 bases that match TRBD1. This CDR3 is CATRGGDRAYSNQPQHF. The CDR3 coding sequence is TGTGCCACTCGGGGAGGGGACAGGGCATATAGCAATCAGCCCCAGCATTTT.